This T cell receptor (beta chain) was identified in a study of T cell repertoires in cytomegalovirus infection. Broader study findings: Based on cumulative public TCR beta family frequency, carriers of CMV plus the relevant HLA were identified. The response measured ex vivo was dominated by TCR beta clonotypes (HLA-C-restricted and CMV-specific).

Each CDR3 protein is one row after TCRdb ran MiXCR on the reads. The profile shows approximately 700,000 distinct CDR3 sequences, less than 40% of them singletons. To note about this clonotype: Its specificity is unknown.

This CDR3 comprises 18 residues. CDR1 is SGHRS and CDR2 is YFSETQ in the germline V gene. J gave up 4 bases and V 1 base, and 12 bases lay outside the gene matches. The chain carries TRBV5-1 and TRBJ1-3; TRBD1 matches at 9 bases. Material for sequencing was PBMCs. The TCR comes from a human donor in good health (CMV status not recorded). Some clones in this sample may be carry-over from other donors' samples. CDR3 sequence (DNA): TGCGCCAGCAGCTTGACAGGAACAGGGGGCGCGAGAGGAAACACCATATATTTT. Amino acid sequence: CASSLTGTGGARGNTIYF. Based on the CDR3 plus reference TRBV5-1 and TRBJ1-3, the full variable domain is KAGVTQTPRYLIKTRGQQVTLSCSPISGHRSVSWYQQTPGQGLQFLFEYFSETQRNKGNFPGRFSGRQFSNSRSEMNVSTLELGDSALYLCASSLTGTGGARGNTIYFGEGSWLTVV.